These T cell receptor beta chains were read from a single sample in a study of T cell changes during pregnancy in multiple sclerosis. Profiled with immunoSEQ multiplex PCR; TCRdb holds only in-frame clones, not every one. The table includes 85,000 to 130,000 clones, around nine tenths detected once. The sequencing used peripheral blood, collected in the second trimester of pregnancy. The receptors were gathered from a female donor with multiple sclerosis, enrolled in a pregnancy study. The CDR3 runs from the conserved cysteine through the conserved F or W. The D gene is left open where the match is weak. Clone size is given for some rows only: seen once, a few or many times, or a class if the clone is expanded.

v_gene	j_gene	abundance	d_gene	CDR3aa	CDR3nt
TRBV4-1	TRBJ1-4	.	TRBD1	CASSHLTGGINEKLFF	TGCGCCAGCAGCCACCTTACAGGGGGCATTAATGAAAAACTGTTTTTT
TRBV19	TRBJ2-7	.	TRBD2	CASSRTSGRTSYEQYF	TGTGCCAGTAGTAGGACTAGCGGGAGAACCTCCTACGAGCAGTACTTC
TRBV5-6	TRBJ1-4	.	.	CASSLRGIGEKLFF	TGTGCCAGCAGCTTGCGAGGGATAGGTGAAAAACTGTTTTTT
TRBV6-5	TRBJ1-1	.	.	CASSSTGEAFF	TGTGCCAGCAGCTCCACGGGGGAAGCTTTCTTT
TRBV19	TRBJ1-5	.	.	CASSIQSNQPQHF	TGTGCCAGTAGTATACAGAGCAATCAGCCCCAGCATTTT
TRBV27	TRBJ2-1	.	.	CASSLRSFGYNEQFF	TGTGCCAGCAGTTTAAGGTCCTTCGGGTACAATGAGCAGTTCTTC
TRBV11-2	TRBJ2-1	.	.	CASSLVGSEQFF	TGTGCCAGCAGCTTAGTAGGGAGTGAGCAGTTCTTC
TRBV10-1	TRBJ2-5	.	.	CASSESIIGDQYF	TGCGCCAGCAGTGAGTCGATTATCGGTGACCAGTACTTC
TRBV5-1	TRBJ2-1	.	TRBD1	CASSGRTGGTYNEQFF	TGCGCCAGCAGCGGCCGGACAGGAGGAACCTACAATGAGCAGTTCTTC
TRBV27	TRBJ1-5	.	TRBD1	CASSNRGRDQPQHF	TGTGCCAGCAGTAACAGGGGGCGAGATCAGCCCCAGCATTTT
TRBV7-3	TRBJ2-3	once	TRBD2	CASREPGLAATDTQYF	TGTGCCAGCAGGGAGCCGGGACTAGCGGCCACAGATACGCAGTATTTT
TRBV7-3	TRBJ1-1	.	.	CASSLDRGNTEAFF	TGTGCCAGCAGCCTGGACAGAGGGAACACTGAAGCTTTCTTT
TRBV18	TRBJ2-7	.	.	CASSPKPGHPSEQYF	TGTGCCAGCTCACCAAAGCCGGGACATCCATCCGAGCAGTACTTC
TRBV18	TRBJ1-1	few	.	CASSPGQNTEAFF	TGTGCCAGCTCACCCGGACAGAACACTGAAGCTTTCTTT
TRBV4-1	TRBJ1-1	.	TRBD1	CASSQGQGARMNTEAFF	TGCGCCAGCAGCCAAGGACAGGGGGCTAGGATGAACACTGAAGCTTTCTTT
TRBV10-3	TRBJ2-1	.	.	CAISETSPFSYNEQFF	TGTGCCATCAGTGAGACTAGCCCCTTTTCCTACAATGAGCAGTTCTTC
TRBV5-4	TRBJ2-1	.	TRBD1	CASSWGRTGKPLYNEQFF	TGTGCCAGCAGCTGGGGTAGGACAGGTAAACCCCTGTACAATGAGCAGTTCTTC
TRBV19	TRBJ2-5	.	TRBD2	CASGTPQRGGRETQYF	TGTGCCAGTGGAACACCACAGCGGGGGGGCCGGGAGACCCAGTACTTC
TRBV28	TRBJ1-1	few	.	CASIKDSMAHVNTEAFF	TGTGCCAGCATTAAGGACAGTATGGCCCATGTGAACACTGAAGCTTTCTTT
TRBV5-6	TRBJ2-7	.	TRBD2	CASSPLAGGEYEQYF	TGTGCCAGCAGCCCACTAGCGGGAGGCGAATACGAGCAGTACTTC
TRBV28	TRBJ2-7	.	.	CASSFQANSEAYF	TGTGCCAGCAGTTTCCAGGCCAACTCGGAGGCGTACTTC
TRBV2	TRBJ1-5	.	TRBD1	CASRDAGTGNQPQHF	TGTGCCAGCAGAGACGCCGGGACAGGCAATCAGCCCCAGCATTTT
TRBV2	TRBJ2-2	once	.	CASSGGPVTGELFF	TGTGCCAGCTCCGGAGGGCCCGTCACCGGGGAGCTGTTTTTT
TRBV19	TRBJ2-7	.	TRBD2	CASSIRGLAGEYEQYF	TGTGCCAGTAGTATCCGGGGACTAGCGGGAGAGTACGAGCAGTACTTC
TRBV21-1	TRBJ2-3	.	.	CASRGVSERGDPGDTQYF	TGTGCCAGCAGAGGGGTTTCTGAGCGGGGGGATCCTGGAGATACGCAGTATTTT
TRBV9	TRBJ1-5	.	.	CASSVGTDYNQPQHF	TGTGCCAGCAGCGTAGGGACAGATTACAATCAGCCCCAGCATTTT
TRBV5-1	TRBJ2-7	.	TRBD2	CASSPGLAGGTDEQYF	TGCGCCAGCAGCCCCGGTCTAGCGGGAGGCACTGACGAGCAGTACTTC
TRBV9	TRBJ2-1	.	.	CASSVGYQVQYNEQFF	TGTGCCAGCAGCGTAGGGTACCAAGTCCAGTACAATGAGCAGTTCTTC
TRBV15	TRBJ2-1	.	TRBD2	CATTHATSGRASEQFF	TGTGCCACTACCCACGCGACTAGCGGGAGGGCCTCGGAGCAGTTCTTC
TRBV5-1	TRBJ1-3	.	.	CASSTSGDSGNTIYF	TGCGCCAGCAGCACTTCGGGGGACTCTGGAAACACCATATATTTT
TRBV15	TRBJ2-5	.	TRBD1	CATSTRQGQETQYF	TGTGCCACCAGCACAAGACAGGGGCAAGAGACCCAGTACTTC
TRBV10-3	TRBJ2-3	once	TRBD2	CAISEVSGGGDTQYF	TGTGCCATCAGTGAGGTTAGCGGGGGGGGAGATACGCAGTATTTT
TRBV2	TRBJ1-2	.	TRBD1	CASSVIGTGGGYTF	TGTGCCAGCAGCGTAATTGGGACAGGCGGTGGCTACACCTTC
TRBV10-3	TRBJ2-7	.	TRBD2	CAIRAAGLALGNSYEQYF	TGTGCCATCAGGGCGGCTGGACTAGCGCTAGGCAACTCCTACGAGCAGTACTTC
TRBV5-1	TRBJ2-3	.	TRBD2	CASSLAGAGTDTQYF	TGCGCCAGCAGCTTAGCGGGAGCGGGCACAGATACGCAGTATTTT
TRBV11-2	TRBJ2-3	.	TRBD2	CASSSPHGGRAGTDTQYF	TGTGCCAGCAGCTCGCCTCATGGCGGGAGGGCGGGGACAGATACGCAGTATTTT
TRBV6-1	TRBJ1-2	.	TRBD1	CASSDDRGTGGYTF	TGTGCCAGCAGTGACGACAGGGGGACTGGTGGCTACACCTTC
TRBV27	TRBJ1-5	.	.	CASSLSGDGYSNQPQHF	TGTGCCAGCAGTTTATCGGGCGACGGTTATAGCAATCAGCCCCAGCATTTT
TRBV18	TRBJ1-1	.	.	CASSPPLGDTEAFF	TGTGCCAGCTCACCACCTCTGGGAGACACTGAAGCTTTCTTT
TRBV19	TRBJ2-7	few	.	CAGRGGKYEQYF	TGTGCCGGACGGGGTGGGAAGTACGAGCAGTACTTC
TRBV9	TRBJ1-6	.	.	CASSPRDNSSPLHF	TGTGCCAGCAGCCCCCGGGACAACAGCTCACCCCTCCACTTT
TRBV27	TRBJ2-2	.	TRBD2	CASRTALRGGPNTGELFF	TGTGCCAGCAGGACCGCCCTGCGGGGGGGACCGAACACCGGGGAGCTGTTTTTT
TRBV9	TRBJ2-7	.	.	CASSVSQQGKVQYF	TGTGCCAGCAGCGTCTCCCAACAGGGCAAGGTGCAGTACTTC
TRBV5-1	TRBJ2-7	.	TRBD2	CASSLGGGTYEQYF	TGCGCCAGCAGCTTGGGGGGGGGAACCTACGAGCAGTACTTC
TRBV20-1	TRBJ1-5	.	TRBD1	CSARAGQRLHF	TGCAGTGCTAGAGCGGGACAGCGCCTCCATTTT
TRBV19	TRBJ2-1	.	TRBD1	CASSRDRVGEQFF	TGTGCCAGTAGTAGGGACAGGGTGGGTGAGCAGTTCTTC
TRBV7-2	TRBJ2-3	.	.	CASSSRYPQGRGTDTQYF	TGTGCCAGCAGCTCCCGGTACCCGCAGGGGAGAGGCACAGATACGCAGTATTTT
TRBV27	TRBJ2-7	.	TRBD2	CASKQSGSGEQYF	TGTGCCAGCAAACAGAGCGGGAGTGGCGAGCAGTACTTC
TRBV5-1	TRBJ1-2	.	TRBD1	CASSTGQGASYGYTF	TGCGCCAGCAGCACCGGACAGGGGGCTAGCTATGGCTACACCTTC
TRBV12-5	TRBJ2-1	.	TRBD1	CASGLGQGVYEQFF	TGTGCTAGTGGCCTTGGACAGGGGGTGTATGAGCAGTTCTTC
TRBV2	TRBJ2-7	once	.	CASSEYQGMDEQYF	TGTGCCAGCAGTGAATATCAGGGGATGGACGAGCAGTACTTC
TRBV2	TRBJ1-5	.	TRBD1	CASSAGQGIQPQHF	TGTGCCAGCAGTGCGGGACAGGGGATTCAGCCCCAGCATTTT
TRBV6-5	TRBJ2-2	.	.	CASTMTGWNTGELFF	TGTGCCAGCACCATGACTGGTTGGAACACCGGGGAGCTGTTTTTT